The text below deals with one T cell receptor beta chain. Unique molecular identifiers tagged the TCRbeta library. Each CDR3 protein gets one entry after TCRdb re-called the PCR reads with MiXCR. The sample contains approximately 430,000 distinct CDR3 sequences, 15% to 20% of which appear only once. The data stem from a study of T-cell reconstitution after alpha-beta-depleted transplantation in children. The CDR3 runs 15 residues. Unmatched junction bases numbered 8, after V lost 5 bases and J lost 6 bases. Germline lookup yields CDR1 SGHAT and CDR2 FQNNGV. Sequenced material: PBMCs, mostly from graft donor cells, taken 360 days after TCRalphabeta/CD19-depleted stem cell transplant. The sequence derives from a boy under two years old who had a stem cell transplant for Wiskott-Aldrich syndrome, so the T cells may come from the graft donor. V is TRBV11-2 and J is TRBJ2-2, with TRBD2 matching over 8 bases. CDR3: CASSLVTGGPGELFF. The DNA of the CDR3 is TGTGCCAGCAGCCTCGTCACGGGGGGGCCCGGGGAGCTGTTTTTT.